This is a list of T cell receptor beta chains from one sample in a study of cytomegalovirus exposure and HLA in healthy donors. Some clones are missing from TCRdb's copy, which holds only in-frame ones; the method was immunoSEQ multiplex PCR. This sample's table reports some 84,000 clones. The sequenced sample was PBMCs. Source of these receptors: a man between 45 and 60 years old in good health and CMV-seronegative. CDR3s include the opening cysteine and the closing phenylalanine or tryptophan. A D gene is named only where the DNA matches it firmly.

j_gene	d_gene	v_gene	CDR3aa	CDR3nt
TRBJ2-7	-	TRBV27	CASSLSMGGSYEQYF	TGTGCCAGCAGTTTATCCATGGGGGGTTCCTACGAGCAGTACTTC
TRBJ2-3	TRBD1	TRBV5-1	CASSPLPWDSVPTDTQYF	TGCGCCAGCAGCCCACTACCGTGGGACAGTGTGCCCACAGATACGCAGTATTTT
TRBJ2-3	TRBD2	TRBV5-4	CASSLDQRGLTTDTQYF	TGTGCCAGCAGCTTGGACCAGCGGGGGCTTACTACAGATACGCAGTATTTT
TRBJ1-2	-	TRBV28	CASSIPFGGASGYTF	TGTGCCAGCAGTATCCCTTTTGGGGGCGCTAGTGGCTACACCTTC
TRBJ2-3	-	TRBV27	CASRTIYSTDTQYF	TGTGCCAGCAGGACTATATACAGCACAGATACGCAGTATTTT
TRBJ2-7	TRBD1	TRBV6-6	CASSSPGQAYEQYF	TGTGCCAGCAGTTCCCCGGGACAGGCCTACGAGCAGTACTTC
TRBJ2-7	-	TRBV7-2	CASSLAQEGEQYF	TGTGCCAGCAGCTTAGCACAGGAAGGGGAGCAGTACTTC
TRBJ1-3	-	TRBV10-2	CASSEQGAGNTIYF	TGCGCCAGCAGTGAACAAGGGGCTGGAAACACCATATATTTT
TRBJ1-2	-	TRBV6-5	CASSYLRPNYGYTF	TGTGCCAGCAGTTACCTCCGTCCTAACTATGGCTACACCTTC
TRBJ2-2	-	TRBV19	CASSRTWNTGELFF	TGTGCCAGTAGTAGGACATGGAACACCGGGGAGCTGTTTTTT
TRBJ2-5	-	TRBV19	CASSIDRISQETQYF	TGTGCCAGTAGTATAGATCGTATCAGTCAAGAGACCCAGTACTTC
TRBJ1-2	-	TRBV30	CAWSKGGGRGYGYTF	TGTGCCTGGAGTAAGGGCGGGGGGAGAGGCTATGGCTACACCTTC
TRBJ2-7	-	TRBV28	CASWNPGYEQYF	TGTGCCAGCTGGAATCCAGGGTATGAGCAGTACTTC
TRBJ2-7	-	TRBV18	CASSPYEGDNEQYF	TGTGCCAGCTCACCATACGAGGGGGACAACGAGCAGTACTTC
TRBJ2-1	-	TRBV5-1	CASSLSYNEQFF	TGCGCCAGCAGCCTATCCTACAATGAGCAGTTCTTC
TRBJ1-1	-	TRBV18	CASPPRGPRNTEAFF	TGTGCCAGCCCACCCCGCGGCCCGCGGAACACTGAAGCTTTCTTT
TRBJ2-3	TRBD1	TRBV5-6	CASSPRDRGLTQYF	TGTGCCAGCAGCCCCCGGGACAGGGGGCTTACGCAGTATTTT
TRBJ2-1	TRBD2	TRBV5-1	CASSLAASGDLSYNEQFF	TGCGCCAGCAGCTTGGCTGCTAGCGGGGACCTCTCCTACAATGAGCAGTTCTTC
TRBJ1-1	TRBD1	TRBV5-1	CASSFGQGSEAFF	TGCGCCAGCAGCTTCGGACAGGGCTCTGAAGCTTTCTTT
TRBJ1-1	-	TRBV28	CASSFEGRAFF	TGTGCCAGCAGTTTTGAGGGAAGAGCTTTCTTT
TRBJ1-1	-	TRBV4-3	CASSPGQNTEAFF	TGCGCCAGCAGCCCCGGACAGAACACTGAAGCTTTCTTT
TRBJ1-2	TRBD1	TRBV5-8	CASSSTGGGNYGYTF	TGTGCCAGCAGTTCAACAGGGGGAGGGAACTATGGCTACACCTTC
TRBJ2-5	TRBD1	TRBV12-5	CASGQSQGGFQETQYF	TGTGCTAGTGGCCAATCACAGGGGGGTTTCCAAGAGACCCAGTACTTC
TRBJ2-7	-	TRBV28	CASTKGGSPTPYEQYF	TGTGCCAGCACTAAGGGGGGGTCCCCAACCCCATACGAGCAGTACTTC
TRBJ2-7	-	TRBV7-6	CASSLAEFHEQYF	TGTGCCAGCAGCTTAGCGGAGTTCCACGAGCAGTACTTC
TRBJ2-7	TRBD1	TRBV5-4	CASSFRDSVYEQYF	TGTGCCAGCAGCTTTAGGGACAGCGTCTACGAGCAGTACTTC
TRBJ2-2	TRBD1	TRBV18	CASSPSGTGISGELFF	TGTGCCAGCTCACCGTCCGGGACAGGGATTTCCGGGGAGCTGTTTTTT
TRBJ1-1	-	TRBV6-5	CASTSAGERLRAFF	TGTGCCAGCACCTCAGCGGGGGAGCGCCTCAGGGCTTTCTTT
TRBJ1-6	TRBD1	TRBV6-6	CASRQTGDSPLHF	TGTGCCAGCAGACAGACAGGGGATTCACCCCTCCACTTT
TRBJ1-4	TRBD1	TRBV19	CASSRRDRDLVGGNEKLFF	TGTGCCAGTAGTAGGCGGGACAGGGACCTGGTAGGCGGAAATGAAAAACTGTTTTTT
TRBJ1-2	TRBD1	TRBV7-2	CASSLQGQGGYGYTF	TGTGCCAGCAGCTTACAGGGACAGGGCGGCTATGGCTACACCTTC